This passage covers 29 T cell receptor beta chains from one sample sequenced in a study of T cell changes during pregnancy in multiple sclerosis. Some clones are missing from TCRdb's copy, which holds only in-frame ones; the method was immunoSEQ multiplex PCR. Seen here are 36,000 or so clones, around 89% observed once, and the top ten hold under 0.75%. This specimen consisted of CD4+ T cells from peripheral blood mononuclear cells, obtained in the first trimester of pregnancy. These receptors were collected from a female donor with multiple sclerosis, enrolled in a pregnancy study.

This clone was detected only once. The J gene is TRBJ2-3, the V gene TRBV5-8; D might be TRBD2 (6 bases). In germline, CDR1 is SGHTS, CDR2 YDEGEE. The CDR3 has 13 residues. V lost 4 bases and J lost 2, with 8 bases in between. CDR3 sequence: CASSRGFTDTQYF. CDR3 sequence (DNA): TGTGCCAGCAGCCGGGGGTTCACAGATACGCAGTATTTT.

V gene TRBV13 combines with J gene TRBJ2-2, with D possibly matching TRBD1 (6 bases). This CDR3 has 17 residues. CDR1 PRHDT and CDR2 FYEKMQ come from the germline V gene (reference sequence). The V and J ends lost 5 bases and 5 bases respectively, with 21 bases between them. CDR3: CASSQGPQGPWTGELFF. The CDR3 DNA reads TGTGCCAGCAGCCAGGGGCCGCAGGGCCCGTGGACCGGGGAGCTGTTTTTT.

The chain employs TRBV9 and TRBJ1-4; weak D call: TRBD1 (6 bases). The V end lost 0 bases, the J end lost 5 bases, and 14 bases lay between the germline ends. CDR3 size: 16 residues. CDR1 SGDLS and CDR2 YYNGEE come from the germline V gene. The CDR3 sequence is CASSVGDGQMNEKLFF. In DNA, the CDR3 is TGTGCCAGCAGCGTAGGAGACGGACAGATGAATGAAAAACTGTTTTTT.

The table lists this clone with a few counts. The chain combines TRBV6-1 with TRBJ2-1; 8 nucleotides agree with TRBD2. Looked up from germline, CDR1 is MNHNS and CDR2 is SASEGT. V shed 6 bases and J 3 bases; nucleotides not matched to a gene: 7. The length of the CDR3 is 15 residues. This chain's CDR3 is CASRSGRGGYNEQFF. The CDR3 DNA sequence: TGTGCCAGCAGAAGCGGGAGAGGGGGCTACAATGAGCAGTTCTTC.

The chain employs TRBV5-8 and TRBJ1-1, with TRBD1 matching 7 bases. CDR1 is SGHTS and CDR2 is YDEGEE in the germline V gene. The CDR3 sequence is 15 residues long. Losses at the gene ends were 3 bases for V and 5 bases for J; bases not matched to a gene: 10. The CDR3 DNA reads TGTGCCAGCAGCTCGGCAGGGGGTTATAGTACTGAAGCTTTCTTT. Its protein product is CASSSAGGYSTEAFF.

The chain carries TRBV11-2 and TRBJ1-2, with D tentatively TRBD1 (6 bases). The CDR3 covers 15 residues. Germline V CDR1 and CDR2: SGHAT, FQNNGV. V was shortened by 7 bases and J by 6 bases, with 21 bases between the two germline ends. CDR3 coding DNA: TGTGCCAGCACCCCGACCTCCCGGGACATGAATGGCTACACCTTC. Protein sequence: CASTPTSRDMNGYTF.

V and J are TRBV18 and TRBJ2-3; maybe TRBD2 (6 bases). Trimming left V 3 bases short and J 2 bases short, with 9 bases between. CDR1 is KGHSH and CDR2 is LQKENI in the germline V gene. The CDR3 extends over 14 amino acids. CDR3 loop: CASSPRDFTDTQYF. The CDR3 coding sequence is TGTGCCAGCTCACCGCGGGACTTCACAGATACGCAGTATTTT.

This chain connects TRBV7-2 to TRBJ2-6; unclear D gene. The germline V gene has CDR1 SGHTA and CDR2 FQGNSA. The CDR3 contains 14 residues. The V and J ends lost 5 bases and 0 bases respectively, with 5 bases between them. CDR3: CASSRSSGANVLTF. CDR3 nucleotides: TGTGCCAGCAGCCGGAGCTCTGGGGCCAACGTCCTGACTTTC.

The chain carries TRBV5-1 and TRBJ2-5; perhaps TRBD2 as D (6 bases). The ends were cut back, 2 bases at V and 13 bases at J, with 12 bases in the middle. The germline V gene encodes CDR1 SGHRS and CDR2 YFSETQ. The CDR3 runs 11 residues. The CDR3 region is CASSLWGDTYF. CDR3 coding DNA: TGCGCCAGCAGCTTATGGGGGGATACGTACTTC.

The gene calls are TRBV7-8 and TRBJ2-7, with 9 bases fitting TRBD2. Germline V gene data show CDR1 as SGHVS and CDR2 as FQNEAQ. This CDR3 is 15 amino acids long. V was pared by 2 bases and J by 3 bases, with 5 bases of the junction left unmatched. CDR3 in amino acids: CASSLRSGGFYEQYF. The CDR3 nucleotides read TGTGCCAGCAGCTTAAGGAGCGGGGGGTTCTACGAGCAGTACTTC.

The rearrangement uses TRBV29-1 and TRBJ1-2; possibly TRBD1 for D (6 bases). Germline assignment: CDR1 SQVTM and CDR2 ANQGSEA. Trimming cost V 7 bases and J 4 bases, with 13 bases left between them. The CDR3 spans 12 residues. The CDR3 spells CSAKDSLYGYTF. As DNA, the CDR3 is TGCAGCGCCAAGGACAGCCTCTATGGCTACACCTTC.

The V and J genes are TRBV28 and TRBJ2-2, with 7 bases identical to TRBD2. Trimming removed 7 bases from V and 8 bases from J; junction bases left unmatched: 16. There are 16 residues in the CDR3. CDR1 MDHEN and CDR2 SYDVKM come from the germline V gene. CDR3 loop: CASTPGRGNGVGELFF. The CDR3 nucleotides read TGTGCCAGCACCCCCGGGCGGGGGAACGGGGTAGGGGAGCTGTTTTTT.

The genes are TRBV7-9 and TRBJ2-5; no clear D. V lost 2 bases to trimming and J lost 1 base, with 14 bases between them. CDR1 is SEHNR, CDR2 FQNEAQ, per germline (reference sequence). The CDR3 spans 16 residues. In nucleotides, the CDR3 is TGTGCCAGCAGCTTAACTTTAGGAGTAGGCCAAGAGACCCAGTACTTC. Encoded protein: CASSLTLGVGQETQYF. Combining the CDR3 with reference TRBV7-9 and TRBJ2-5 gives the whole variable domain DTGVSQNPRHKITKRGQNVTFRCDPISEHNRLYWYRQTLGQGPEFLTYFQNEAQLEKSRLLSDRFSAERPKGSFSTLEIQRTEQGDSAMYLCASSLTLGVGQETQYFGPGTRLLVL.

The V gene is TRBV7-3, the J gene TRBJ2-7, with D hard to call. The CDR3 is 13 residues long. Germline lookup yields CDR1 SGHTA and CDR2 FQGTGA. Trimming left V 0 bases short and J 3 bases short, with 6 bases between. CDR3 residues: CASSLTPSYEQYF. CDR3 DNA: TGTGCCAGCAGCTTAACCCCCAGCTACGAGCAGTACTTC.

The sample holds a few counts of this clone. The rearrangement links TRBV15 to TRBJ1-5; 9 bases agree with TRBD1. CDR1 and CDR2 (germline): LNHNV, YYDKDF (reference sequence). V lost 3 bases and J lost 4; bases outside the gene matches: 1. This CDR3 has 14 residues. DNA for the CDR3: TGTGCCACCAGCAGGACAGGGGGGAATCAGCCCCAGCATTTT. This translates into CATSRTGGNQPQHF.

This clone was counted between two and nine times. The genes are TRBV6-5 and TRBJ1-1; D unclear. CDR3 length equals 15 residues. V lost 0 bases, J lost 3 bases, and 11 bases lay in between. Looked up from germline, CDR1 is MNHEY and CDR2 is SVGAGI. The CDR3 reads CASSYSPDTDTEAFF. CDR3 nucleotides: TGTGCCAGCAGTTACTCTCCAGACACCGACACTGAAGCTTTCTTT.

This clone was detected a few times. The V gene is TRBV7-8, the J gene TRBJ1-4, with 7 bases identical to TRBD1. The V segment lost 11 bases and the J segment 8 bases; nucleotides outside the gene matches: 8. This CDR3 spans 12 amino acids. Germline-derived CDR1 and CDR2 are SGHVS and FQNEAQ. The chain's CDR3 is CAVWQGGEKLFF. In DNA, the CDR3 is TGTGCCGTGTGGCAGGGGGGAGAAAAACTGTTTTTT.

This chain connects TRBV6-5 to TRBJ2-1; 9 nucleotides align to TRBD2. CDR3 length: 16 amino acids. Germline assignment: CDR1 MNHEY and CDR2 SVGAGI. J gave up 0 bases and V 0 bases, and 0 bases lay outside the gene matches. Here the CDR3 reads CASSYSRGGSYNEQFF. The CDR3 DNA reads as TGTGCCAGCAGTTACTCGCGGGGGGGCTCCTACAATGAGCAGTTCTTC.

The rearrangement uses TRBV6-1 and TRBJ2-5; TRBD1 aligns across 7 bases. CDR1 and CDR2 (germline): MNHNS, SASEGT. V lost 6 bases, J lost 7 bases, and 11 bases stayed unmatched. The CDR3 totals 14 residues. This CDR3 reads CASRKTGREGTQYF. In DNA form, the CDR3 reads TGTGCCAGCAGGAAGACAGGGCGAGAGGGGACCCAGTACTTC.

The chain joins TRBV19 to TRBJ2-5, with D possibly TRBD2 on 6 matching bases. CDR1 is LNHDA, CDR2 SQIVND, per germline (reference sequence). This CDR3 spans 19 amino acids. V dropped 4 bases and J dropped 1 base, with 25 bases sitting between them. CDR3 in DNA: TGTGCCAGTAGTACGGGGCCGCTAACTAGCCTAAACGCCCAAGAGACCCAGTACTTC. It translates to CASSTGPLTSLNAQETQYF. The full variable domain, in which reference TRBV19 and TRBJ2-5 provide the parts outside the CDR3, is DGGITQSPKYLFRKEGQNVTLSCEQNLNHDAMYWYRQDPGQGLRLIYYSQIVNDFQKGDIAEGYSVSREKKESFPLTVTSAQKNPTAFYLCASSTGPLTSLNAQETQYFGPGTRLLVL.

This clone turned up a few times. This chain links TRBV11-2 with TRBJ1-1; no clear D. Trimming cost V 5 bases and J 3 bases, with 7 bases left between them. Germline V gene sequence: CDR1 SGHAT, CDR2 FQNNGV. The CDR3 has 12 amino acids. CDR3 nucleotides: TGTGCCAGCAGCCGGGAGGACACTGAAGCTTTCTTT. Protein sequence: CASSREDTEAFF.

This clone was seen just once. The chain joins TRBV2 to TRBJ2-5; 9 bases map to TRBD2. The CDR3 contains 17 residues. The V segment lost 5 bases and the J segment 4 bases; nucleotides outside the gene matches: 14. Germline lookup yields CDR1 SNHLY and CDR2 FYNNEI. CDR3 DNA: TGTGCCAGCAGTAGAAGCTTACTAGCGGGTAACGGAGAGACCCAGTACTTC. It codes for CASSRSLLAGNGETQYF.

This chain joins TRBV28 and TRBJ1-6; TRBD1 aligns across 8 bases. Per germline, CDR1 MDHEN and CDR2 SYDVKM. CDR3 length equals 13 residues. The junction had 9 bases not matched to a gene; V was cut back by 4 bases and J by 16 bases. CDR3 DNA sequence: TGTGCCAGCAGTTCCTCAGACAGGGGACGACTCCACTTT. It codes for CASSSSDRGRLHF.

CDR3 nucleotides: TGTGCCAGCAGCGGCACAGGGGTGAAGGCTGAAGCTTTCTTT. Amino acids: CASSGTGVKAEAFF. This chain uses TRBV9 with TRBJ1-1; 7 bases match TRBD1. CDR1 is SGDLS, CDR2 YYNGEE, per germline. The V and J ends lost 3 bases and 6 bases, in that order; junction bases with no gene match: 8. The CDR3 extends over 14 amino acids.

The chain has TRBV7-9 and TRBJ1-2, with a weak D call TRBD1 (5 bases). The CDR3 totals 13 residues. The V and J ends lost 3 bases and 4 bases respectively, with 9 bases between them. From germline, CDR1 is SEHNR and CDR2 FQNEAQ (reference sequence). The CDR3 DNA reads TGTGCCAGCAGCTTTGAGCAGGGCTATGGCTACACCTTC. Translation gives CASSFEQGYGYTF.

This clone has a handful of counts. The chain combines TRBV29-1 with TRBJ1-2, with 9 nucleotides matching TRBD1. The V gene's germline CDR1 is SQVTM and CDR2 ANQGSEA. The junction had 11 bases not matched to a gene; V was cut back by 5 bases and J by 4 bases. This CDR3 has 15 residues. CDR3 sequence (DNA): TGCAGCGTTCCGGGACAGGGAGGATGGAGCTATGGCTACACCTTC. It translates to CSVPGQGGWSYGYTF.

The CDR3 bases are TGTGCCAGTTCCGGGACTAGCGGGAGAGGCGAGCAGTTCTTC. It yields the protein CASSGTSGRGEQFF. V and J are TRBV19 and TRBJ2-1, with 14 bases matching TRBD2. This CDR3 has 14 amino acids. CDR1 LNHDA and CDR2 SQIVND come from the germline V gene (reference sequence). V dropped 8 bases and J dropped 10; count of bases not matched to a gene: 7.

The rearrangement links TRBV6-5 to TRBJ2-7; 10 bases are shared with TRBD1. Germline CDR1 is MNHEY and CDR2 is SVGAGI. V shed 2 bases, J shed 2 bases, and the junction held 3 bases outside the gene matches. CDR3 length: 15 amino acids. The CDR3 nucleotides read TGTGCCAGCAGTTACCGGGACAGGGGTCCCTACGAGCAGTACTTC. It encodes CASSYRDRGPYEQYF.

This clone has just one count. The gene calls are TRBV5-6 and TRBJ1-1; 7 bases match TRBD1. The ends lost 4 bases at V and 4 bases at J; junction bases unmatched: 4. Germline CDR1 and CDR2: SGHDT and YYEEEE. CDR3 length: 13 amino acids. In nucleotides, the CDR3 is TGTGCCAGCAGCGCAACAGGGGTCACTGAAGCTTTCTTT. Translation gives CASSATGVTEAFF.